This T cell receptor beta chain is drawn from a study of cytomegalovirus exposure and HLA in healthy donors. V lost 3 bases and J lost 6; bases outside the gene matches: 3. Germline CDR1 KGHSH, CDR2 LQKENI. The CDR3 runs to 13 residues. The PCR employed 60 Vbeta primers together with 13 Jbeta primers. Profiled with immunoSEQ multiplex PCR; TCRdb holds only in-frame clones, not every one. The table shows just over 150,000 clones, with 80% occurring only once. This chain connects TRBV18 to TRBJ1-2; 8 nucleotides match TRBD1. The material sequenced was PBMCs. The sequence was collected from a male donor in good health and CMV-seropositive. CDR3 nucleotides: TGTGCCAGCTCACCTACAGGGGGGAATGGCTACACCTTC. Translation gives CASSPTGGNGYTF.